This T cell receptor beta chain is drawn from a study of PD-L1 blockade in urothelial cancer. Produced via immunoSEQ multiplex PCR; TCRdb's table is partial and in-frame only. The table lists tens of thousands of clones, roughly 80% of them singletons. CDR3 length: 15 amino acids. Germline V CDR1 and CDR2: SGHAT, FQNNGV. V lost 4 bases and J lost 8, with 18 bases in between. This TCR was sampled from a man aged 65 to 85 with urothelial cancer. The source material was PBMCs, sampled around atezolizumab (anti-PD-L1) treatment. The J gene is TRBJ2-1, the V gene TRBV11-2, with D possibly being TRBD2 (6 bases). CDR3 protein: CASSSEAGPGDEQFF. In DNA, the CDR3 is TGTGCCAGCAGCTCTGAGGCGGGGCCGGGAGATGAGCAGTTCTTC.